This entry lists 25 T cell receptor beta chains sequenced from one sample in a study of blood T cell repertoires in COVID-19. Profiled with immunoSEQ multiplex PCR; TCRdb holds only in-frame clones, not every one. The sample holds tens of thousands of clones; over 80% are singletons and the top ten take approximately 14%. Sequencing was carried out using peripheral blood. These receptors originate from a woman aged 80 or over with acute or convalescent COVID-19.

This sequence joins TRBV2 and TRBJ1-1; D is unclear. The CDR3 contains 13 residues. Trimming removed 7 bases from V and 1 base from J, with 10 bases in between. The germline V gene has CDR1 SNHLY and CDR2 FYNNEI. The CDR3 loop reads CASTGVRNTEAFF. CDR3 in DNA: TGTGCCAGCACCGGGGTACGGAACACTGAAGCTTTCTTT.

The chain recombines TRBV5-4 with TRBJ2-2, with TRBD2 as a possible D gene (5 bases). There are 16 residues in the CDR3. The germline V gene encodes CDR1 SGHNT and CDR2 YYREEE (reference sequence). Trimming shortened V by 3 bases and J by 4 bases, and 16 bases separated the two germline ends. This CDR3 is CASSSPRAGGTGELFF. The CDR3, as DNA: TGTGCCAGCAGCTCCCCTCGGGCGGGTGGCACCGGGGAGCTGTTTTTT.

The CDR3 DNA is TGTGCCACCAGTGACCCCCGCCCCGCCACTAGCGGGAGGGCAGATACGCAGTATTTT. Translation: CATSDPRPATSGRADTQYF. The rearrangement joins TRBV24-1 to TRBJ2-3; 13 bases are shared with TRBD2. Germline assignment: CDR1 KGHDR and CDR2 SFDVKD. This CDR3 is 19 amino acids long. The V and J ends lost 4 bases and 4 bases, in that order; junction bases with no gene match: 13.

The chain couples TRBV3-1 (or the pseudogene TRBV3-2) to TRBJ2-7, with 8 bases aligning to TRBD1. This CDR3 spans 14 amino acids. The V gene end was trimmed by 1 base and the J gene end by 3 bases; junction bases not matched to a gene: 2. Germline V lookup: CDR1 LGHDT, CDR2 YNNKEL (reference sequence). The CDR3 DNA is TGTGCCAGCAGCCAAGTAGGACAGGGCTACGAGCAGTACTTC. This encodes CASSQVGQGYEQYF.

This sequence joins TRBV4-1 and TRBJ2-3; D gene uncertain. This CDR3 is 18 amino acids long. CDR1 is MGHRA, CDR2 YSYEKL, per germline. V was trimmed by 1 base and J by 2 bases, leaving 19 bases between them. CDR3 residues: CASSQGPRVLPLTDTQYF. The CDR3 coding sequence is TGCGCCAGCAGCCAAGGCCCCCGGGTCCTACCCCTCACAGATACGCAGTATTTT.

CDR3 region: CASSLTGGSYEQYF. For the CDR3, the DNA is TGTGCCAGCAGTTTAACAGGGGGCTCCTACGAGCAGTACTTC. V gene TRBV6-5 combines with J gene TRBJ2-7; TRBD1 matches 8 bases. The J segment lost 0 bases and the V segment lost 4 bases, leaving 2 bases of the junction unmatched. Per the germline V gene, CDR1 is MNHEY and CDR2 is SVGAGI. The length of the CDR3 is 14 residues.

The chain combines TRBV27 with TRBJ2-7; 7 positions agree with TRBD2. The J segment lost 0 bases and the V segment lost 3 bases, leaving 5 bases of the junction unmatched. The CDR3 loop spans 15 amino acids. Germline V gene sequence: CDR1 MNHEY, CDR2 SMNVEV (reference sequence). CDR3 region: CASSFGLADSYEQYF. CDR3 nucleotides: TGTGCCAGCAGTTTCGGGCTAGCGGACTCCTACGAGCAGTACTTC.

The rearrangement links TRBV6-2 or TRBV6-3 to TRBJ2-6; 8 nucleotides line up with TRBD2. Germline V lookup: CDR1 MNHEY, CDR2 SVGEGT. The CDR3 is made up of 16 amino acids. After removal of 5 bases from V and 2 bases from J, the junction contained 5 bases not matched to a gene. CDR3 sequence reads: CASSDPGGPGANVLTF. In DNA, the CDR3 is TGTGCCAGCAGTGACCCGGGAGGGCCTGGGGCCAACGTCCTGACTTTC.

The chain links TRBV5-1 to TRBJ1-2; 8 positions agree with TRBD1. Germline V lookup: CDR1 SGHRS, CDR2 YFSETQ. This CDR3 spans 14 amino acids. With 2 bases clipped from V and 5 bases from J, the junction kept 5 bases outside the gene matches. CDR3 DNA: TGCGCCAGCAGCTTACTCCAGGGGGCTTATGGCTACACCTTC. It codes for CASSLLQGAYGYTF.

A few counts support this clone. The J gene is TRBJ1-1, the V gene TRBV27; maybe TRBD1 (6 bases). V lost 6 bases and J lost 0, with 20 bases in between. Germline V lookup: CDR1 MNHEY, CDR2 SMNVEV (reference sequence). The CDR3 consists of 17 residues. The CDR3 bases are TGTGCCAGCAGGTCCACGGGACAACGTACCTTGAACACTGAAGCTTTCTTT. Its translation: CASRSTGQRTLNTEAFF.

The V and J genes are TRBV5-4 and TRBJ2-1; the match to TRBD1 covers 10 bases. This CDR3 region has 15 residues. Germline V gene lookup returns CDR1 SGHNT and CDR2 YYREEE (reference sequence). Losses at the gene ends were 4 bases for V and 2 bases for J; bases not matched to a gene: 3. CDR3 region: CASSRTGGTYNEQFF. The CDR3 bases are TGTGCCAGCAGCCGGACAGGGGGAACCTACAATGAGCAGTTCTTC. The variable domain in full, with the rest retrieved from reference TRBV5-4 and TRBJ2-1, is ETGVTQSPTHLIKTRGQQVTLRCSSQSGHNTVSWYQQALGQGPQFIFQYYREEENGRGNFPPRFSGLQFPNYSSELNVNALELDDSALYLCASSRTGGTYNEQFFGPGTRLTVL.

The chain combines TRBV7-9 with TRBJ1-2; 10 bases are shared with TRBD1. The CDR3 is made up of 15 amino acids. V was pared by 1 base and J by 5 bases, with 4 bases of the junction left unmatched. Germline values: CDR1 SEHNR, CDR2 FQNEAQ (reference sequence). The CDR3: CASSLGGTGAYGYTF. CDR3 nucleotides: TGTGCCAGCAGCTTAGGGGGGACAGGGGCATATGGCTACACCTTC.

CDR3 amino acids: CASSYGRENRDEQFF. The CDR3 DNA follows: TGTGCCAGCAGTTACGGGCGGGAGAATCGTGATGAGCAGTTCTTC. This chain links TRBV6-6 with TRBJ2-1; TRBD2 matches at 7 bases. Germline V gene lookup returns CDR1 MNHNY and CDR2 SVGAGI (reference sequence). V lost 2 bases and J lost 8; bases outside the gene matches: 9. The CDR3 is 15 residues long.

The rearrangement links TRBV4-3 to TRBJ2-1; 8 bases agree with TRBD2. The CDR3 loop spans 15 amino acids. Trimming took 3 bases from V and 2 from J; bases not matched to a gene: 3. The germline V gene has CDR1 LGHNA and CDR2 YSLEER. The CDR3 DNA is TGCGCCAGCAGCCATGGCGGGAGGACCTACAATGAGCAGTTCTTC. Translating gives CASSHGGRTYNEQFF.

This rearrangement joins TRBV11-1 to TRBJ1-2; D unclear. Germline loops: CDR1 SGHAT, CDR2 FQDESV (reference sequence). V lost 4 bases, J lost 3 bases, and 9 bases lay in between. This CDR3 has 13 amino acids. For the CDR3, the DNA is TGTGCCAGCAGCTCAGCAGACTACTATGGCTACACCTTC. It specifies CASSSADYYGYTF.

This chain connects TRBV28 to TRBJ1-6, with 7 positions matching TRBD1. Germline CDR1 reads MDHEN; CDR2 reads SYDVKM. V dropped 5 bases and J dropped 10; count of bases not matched to a gene: 11. CDR3 length: 15 amino acids. Here the CDR3 DNA reads TGTGCCAGCAGTCCTCTGGACAGGCTTCACTCACCCCTCCACTTT. This encodes CASSPLDRLHSPLHF.

The chain recombines TRBV5-1 with TRBJ1-1; D is ambiguous. The CDR3 contains 13 residues. The germline V gene encodes CDR1 SGHRS and CDR2 YFSETQ. V lost 1 base and J lost 6, with 10 bases in between. CDR3 amino acids: CASSLLEYAEAFF. DNA of the CDR3: TGCGCCAGCAGCTTGCTTGAGTACGCTGAAGCTTTCTTT.

The rearrangement uses TRBV7-9 and TRBJ1-6; D is unresolved. This CDR3 has 15 residues. V lost 4 bases, J lost 0 bases, and 7 bases lay in between. The germline V gene has CDR1 SEHNR and CDR2 FQNEAQ (reference sequence). This CDR3 is CASSSYSSYNSPLHF. CDR3 nucleotides: TGTGCCAGCAGCTCCTATAGCTCCTATAATTCACCCCTCCACTTT.

This chain connects TRBV5-5 to TRBJ2-2, with 11 nucleotides matching TRBD1. Germline V CDR1 and CDR2: SGHKS, YYEKEE (reference sequence). This CDR3 comprises 17 residues. V trimming: 0 bases; J trimming: 7 bases; junction bases outside the gene matches: 8. Here the CDR3 DNA reads TGTGCCAGCAGCTTGGTGGACAGGGGGCCCCTAGACGGGGAGCTGTTTTTT. It yields the protein CASSLVDRGPLDGELFF.

The rearrangement links TRBV18 to TRBJ2-5; 9 bases agree with TRBD1. CDR1 and CDR2 from the germline V gene are KGHSH and LQKENI. V was pared by 2 bases and J by 4 bases, with 2 bases of the junction left unmatched. The CDR3 spans 14 residues. This CDR3 is CASSPSQGAETQYF. The CDR3, as DNA: TGTGCCAGCTCACCATCACAGGGGGCAGAGACCCAGTACTTC.

The CDR3, as DNA: TGTGCCAGCAGCTTTGGTCCCGGGACTAGCGGGGGGAGCTCCTACAATGAGCAGTTCTTC. Its protein is CASSFGPGTSGGSSYNEQFF. V usage is TRBV5-4 and J usage is TRBJ2-1, with 15 bases fitting TRBD2. Unmatched junction bases numbered 9, after V lost 2 bases and J lost 0 bases. The CDR3 runs to 20 residues. CDR1 is SGHNT, CDR2 YYREEE, per germline (reference sequence).

The CDR3 region is CASSLSGRGTDTQYF. Written as DNA, the CDR3 is TGTGCCAGCAGTCTTAGCGGGAGAGGGACAGATACGCAGTATTTT. J is TRBJ2-3 and V is TRBV6-6; 9 bases are a match to TRBD2. Germline V gene sequence: CDR1 MNHNY, CDR2 SVGAGI (reference sequence). This CDR3 comprises 15 residues. The ends lost 5 bases at V and 3 bases at J; junction bases unmatched: 6.

This clone was detected a few times. CDR3 in amino acids: CASSRRLKETQYF. CDR3 in DNA: TGTGCCAGCAGTCGGAGACTCAAGGAGACCCAGTACTTC. V is TRBV27 and J is TRBJ2-5; D gene unclear. Germline lookup yields CDR1 MNHEY and CDR2 SMNVEV (reference sequence). Deletions cut 5 bases from V and 5 bases from J, with 12 bases between. CDR3 size: 13 residues.

CDR3 DNA: TGTGCCAGCAGCCGCAGCCGGGCCTACGAGCAGTACTTC. Its protein product is CASSRSRAYEQYF. This sequence joins TRBV11-2 and TRBJ2-7; D is unresolved. V was trimmed by 5 bases and J by 2 bases, leaving 10 bases between them. Germline lookup yields CDR1 SGHAT and CDR2 FQNNGV. This CDR3 is built from 13 residues.

V usage is TRBV27 and J usage is TRBJ2-2; TRBD2 matches at 8 bases. This CDR3 contains 17 residues. V trimming: 0 bases; J trimming: 0 bases; junction bases outside the gene matches: 3. From germline, CDR1 is MNHEY and CDR2 SMNVEV (reference sequence). The CDR3 DNA sequence: TGTGCCAGCAGTTTATCACTAGCGGAGGCGAACACCGGGGAGCTGTTTTTT. Translating gives CASSLSLAEANTGELFF.